The 14 T cell receptor beta chains below come from one sample, sequenced in a study of blood T cell repertoires in COVID-19. Clones were sequenced by immunoSEQ multiplex PCR, and TCRdb holds only the in-frame ones, with some missing. The table shows approximately 140,000 clones, with around 80% occurring only once. Sequenced sample: peripheral blood. Receptors were obtained from a human donor with acute or convalescent COVID-19. The donor label of this sample is uncertain.

The genes are TRBV30 and TRBJ2-5; 12 bases fit TRBD2. V was pared by 2 bases and J by 1 base, with 2 bases of the junction left unmatched. The CDR3 is 15 residues long. Per the germline V gene, CDR1 is GTSNPN and CDR2 is SVGIG (reference sequence). The DNA of the CDR3 is TGTGCCTGGAGTCGACTAGCGGGGGCCCAAGAGACCCAGTACTTC. Its translation: CAWSRLAGAQETQYF.

CDR3 nucleotide sequence: TGTGCCAGCAGCCCCTGGGACAGAGTGGGAGAGACCCAGTACTTC. Translating it yields CASSPWDRVGETQYF. The rearrangement joins TRBV2 to TRBJ2-5, with TRBD1 identical over 7 bases. Trimming at V came to 6 bases and at J to 4 bases, leaving 11 bases not matched to a gene. This CDR3 comprises 15 residues. Germline CDR1 is SNHLY and CDR2 is FYNNEI.

CDR3 DNA sequence: TGTGCCAGCAGCGTAGGGCTCGGGGAGCTCACTGAAGCTTTCTTT. The encoded protein is CASSVGLGELTEAFF. This chain connects TRBV9 to TRBJ1-1; D remains unclear. The CDR3 consists of 15 residues. The V gene's germline CDR1 is SGDLS and CDR2 YYNGEE. V was trimmed by 0 bases and J by 4 bases, leaving 13 bases between them.

The V and J genes are TRBV18 and TRBJ1-2, with D possibly matching TRBD1 (6 bases). Trimming took 1 base from V and 5 from J, leaving 14 bases between them. In germline, CDR1 is KGHSH, CDR2 LQKENI. CDR3 length equals 15 residues. The CDR3 DNA reads TGTGCCAGCTCACCACTTGGAGGACAGCCTTATGGCTACACCTTC. Its protein is CASSPLGGQPYGYTF.

The chain recombines TRBV5-4 with TRBJ1-4; 8 bases agree with TRBD1. Germline assignment: CDR1 SGHNT and CDR2 YYREEE (reference sequence). V trimming: 0 bases; J trimming: 10 bases; junction bases outside the gene matches: 5. This CDR3 comprises 14 residues. The CDR3 sequence is CASSLGQGRGKLFF. In DNA, the CDR3 is TGTGCCAGCAGCTTGGGACAGGGGCGGGGAAAACTGTTTTTT. Full variable domain (remainder filled in from reference TRBV5-4 and TRBJ1-4): ETGVTQSPTHLIKTRGQQVTLRCSSQSGHNTVSWYQQALGQGPQFIFQYYREEENGRGNFPPRFSGLQFPNYSSELNVNALELDDSALYLCASSLGQGRGKLFFGSGTQLSVL.

This clone turned up a few times. V usage is TRBV11-3 and J usage is TRBJ1-3, with D maybe TRBD1 (6 bases). The CDR3 is made up of 13 amino acids. In germline, CDR1 is SGHNT, CDR2 YENEEA. Trimming cost V 3 bases and J 4 bases, with 7 bases left between them. Written as DNA, the CDR3 is TGTGCCAGCAGCTTCGACAGGGGAAACACCATATATTTT. Translation: CASSFDRGNTIYF.

This clone has a handful of counts. The chain carries TRBV7-9 and TRBJ1-1; D not resolved. Germline-derived CDR1 and CDR2 are SEHNR and FQNEAQ (reference sequence). V was trimmed by 2 bases and J by 5 bases, leaving 6 bases between them. The length of the CDR3 is 12 residues. The CDR3 DNA reads as TGTGCCAGCAGCTTAATGGAGACTGAAGCTTTCTTT. Translating it yields CASSLMETEAFF.

The rearrangement uses TRBV6-5 and TRBJ2-7, with 10 positions matching TRBD1. The germline V gene encodes CDR1 MNHEY and CDR2 SVGAGI. With V trimmed by 6 bases and J by 7 bases, 6 bases remained unmatched. This CDR3 contains 13 residues. CDR3 amino acids: CASSHDRGREQYF. The DNA of the CDR3 is TGTGCCAGCAGCCATGACAGGGGGCGAGAGCAGTACTTC.

The chain uses TRBV11-2 and TRBJ2-7; no firm D call. This CDR3 region has 12 residues. Trimming left V 3 bases short and J 2 bases short, with 5 bases between. Germline CDR1 and CDR2: SGHAT and FQNNGV. The CDR3 is CASSFHTYEQYF. DNA for the CDR3: TGTGCCAGCAGCTTCCACACCTACGAGCAGTACTTC.

This clone was detected only once. This chain connects TRBV6-4 to TRBJ2-2, with D maybe TRBD1 (6 bases). The V and J ends lost 7 bases and 4 bases respectively, with 19 bases between them. Germline V gene sequence: CDR1 MRHNA, CDR2 SNTAGT. CDR3 size: 16 residues. DNA for the CDR3: TGTGCCAGCACACGAACCACCCCCAGGGGCACCGGGGAGCTGTTTTTT. This gives the protein CASTRTTPRGTGELFF.

The gene calls are TRBV5-1 and TRBJ2-1; 9 bases are a match to TRBD1. The V and J ends lost 1 base and 5 bases, in that order; junction bases with no gene match: 10. This CDR3 has 17 residues. The germline gives CDR1 SGHRS, CDR2 YFSETQ. Here the CDR3 DNA reads TGCGCCAGCAGCTTGATCCTCAGGGGACAGGGAAACAATGAGCAGTTCTTC. Translated, it gives CASSLILRGQGNNEQFF. The variable domain in full, with the rest retrieved from reference TRBV5-1 and TRBJ2-1, is KAGVTQTPRYLIKTRGQQVTLSCSPISGHRSVSWYQQTPGQGLQFLFEYFSETQRNKGNFPGRFSGRQFSNSRSEMNVSTLELGDSALYLCASSLILRGQGNNEQFFGPGTRLTVL.

The rearrangement joins TRBV12-3 or TRBV12-4 to TRBJ1-2; possible D gene TRBD1, 5 bases. The CDR3 loop spans 13 amino acids. V was clipped by 8 bases and J by 7 bases, with 17 bases between them. DNA of the CDR3: TGTGCCAGCCGACGCAGGGCAGTGGGTGGCTACACCTTC. It yields the protein CASRRRAVGGYTF.

The J gene is TRBJ2-7, the V gene TRBV3-1 (or the pseudogene TRBV3-2); TRBD1 is a possible D gene (6 bases). CDR3 length: 16 residues. Trimming shortened V by 0 bases and J by 0 bases, and 12 bases separated the two germline ends. Germline CDR1 LGHDT, CDR2 YNNKEL (reference sequence). DNA for the CDR3: TGTGCCAGCAGCCAAGAGGCAGGGGCTGTCTCCTACGAGCAGTACTTC. Its protein product is CASSQEAGAVSYEQYF.

This chain connects TRBV9 to TRBJ1-4; the D is unclear. The V end was cut by 1 base, the J end by 7 bases, with 11 bases between. Germline V CDR1 and CDR2: SGDLS, YYNGEE. CDR3 length: 14 amino acids. The CDR3 is CASSVTPSSEKLFF. For the CDR3, the DNA is TGTGCCAGCAGCGTAACGCCGTCCAGTGAAAAACTGTTTTTT.